The T cell receptor beta chain under discussion was sequenced for a study of regulatory T cells in long-lasting Graves disease. Germline V gene data show CDR1 as SGHVS and CDR2 as FQNEAQ. This CDR3 is built from 16 residues. V was clipped by 0 bases and J by 3 bases; unmatched bases: 4. Building of the TCR beta libraries involved iRepertoire HTBI primers and Arm-PCR of CDR3 regions. TCRdb passed the multiplex PCR reads through MiXCR, listing each CDR3 protein once. The data contain roughly 560,000 distinct CDR3 sequences, around 11% of them singletons. This clonotype was counted at least ten times. The time point denotes: newly diagnosed GD, antithyroid drugs for less than 3 months. From PBMCs, RNA was extracted and then used to make the TCR library. These same records also appear under a second study, on T cells in Graves' hyperthyroidism and ophthalmopathy. Per that study: Blood also showed most of the thyroid clonotypes that were expanded above 0.001.

The clonotype was recovered from a woman aged 30 to 39 with Graves disease. This sequence joins TRBV7-8 and TRBJ2-5; TRBD2 aligns across 10 bases. The sample consisted of peripheral blood mononuclear cells (PBMCs), taken at new diagnosis, from a patient treated with antithyroid drugs. The CDR3 DNA is TGTGCCAGCAGCTTAGCTAGGACTAGCGGCAAAGAGACCCAGTACTTC. It specifies CASSLARTSGKETQYF.